This TCR beta chain was captured in a study of cytomegalovirus exposure and HLA in healthy donors listed by TCRdb under 2017. As for the study more broadly: An earlier analysis of about 530 of the donors reported over 250 Gb of sequence data and approximately 120 million unique TCR beta sequences obtained from roughly 180 million T cells. Across some 400 genotyped donors of the cohort, an average of roughly 250,000 unique TCR beta nucleotide sequences per donor were sequenced, and approximately 17% of those sequences were non-productive. Of the roughly 400 genotyped donors, about 84% fell in the genetic ancestry cluster associated with self-reported Caucasian donors. To decide whether each TCR beta V gene segment behaved as functional or pseudogenic, an earlier analysis of some 570 of the donors relied on high-throughput TCR beta sequencing. HLA typing included class I and class II loci at four-digit resolution. In addition to the first cohort of around 670 subjects, a separate validation cohort of some 120 different subjects was used. The study combined high-throughput TCR immunosequencing, statistical association of individual TCRs with disease status, and machine learning to predict cytomegalovirus infection status. An early release covering about 600 HLA-typed donors comprised 250 to 350 gigabases of sequencing data and roughly 85 million unique TCR sequences. Roughly 5 DR-DQ haplotypes were handled as single units for association and clustering because linkage in the cohort was strong. In a later analysis, previously published TCR beta repertoires from about 670 donors were re-analyzed and high-resolution HLA genotyping was added so that TCR occurrence patterns could be studied. Every discovery cohort repertoire had been produced on one sequencing platform. The T cell repertoires of several hundred subjects were profiled by immunosequencing and related to cytomegalovirus serostatus. The study was designed to test whether signatures of past pathogen exposure could be identified by cataloging public T cell receptors. A later genetic analysis took genome-wide SNP genotypes for about three fifths of the roughly 670 donors and used that subset as a discovery cohort. Rather than using new phenotypic data, the later analysis identified candidate immune exposures from TCR beta sequences and from how often those sequences occurred across donors. Donor age, sex, ethnicity and CMV serostatus were collected together with the repertoire data. Typing coverage varied by locus: roughly 620-640 donors for A, B, C, DRB1 and DQB1; approximately 500 for DQA1; approximately 570 for DPA1; 450 to 480 for DPB1. Paper-wide results and their limitations: A further reported finding was that TCR beta sequences accurately predicted the HLA-A and HLA-B alleles for most subjects in the first cohort. Some IMGT-functional V segments, including TRBV6-2 and TRBV6-3, could not be told apart with the 87-base-pair reads, so those segments were excluded. A later analysis found that TCR association rates varied across HLA loci, with DRB1 alleles showing the most associated TCRs and HLA-C alleles the fewest. CMV serostatus was the only immune exposure information available for the cohort. Most TCR sequences were seen in very few donors, while some public TCRs were found in many individuals. Compared with the roughly 720-donor mean, donors in an Asian-associated ancestry cluster had fewer N-insertions in productive TCRs, according to a later genetic analysis. Linkage disequilibrium might explain the correlated functional status among segregating V segments, but an unknown experimental factor could not be excluded. In an earlier analysis of 587 of the donors, most TCR beta V segments appeared in productive rearrangements about 87% or about 30% of the time, broadly matching IMGT annotations. Compared with equally common non-associated chains, HLA-associated TCR beta chains in a later analysis were more clonally expanded and had lower generation probabilities. Because some donors lacked HLA typing at each locus, the association tests relied only on the typed subset. The sequencing pipeline was judged likely to have produced a cluster of highly shared sequence variants as a technical artifact. The classifier was reported to diagnose cytomegalovirus status with high specificity and sensitivity in both the original and validation cohorts. Presence/absence analyses assumed roughly uniform sequencing depth across donors, an assumption that may not hold. In a later analysis, most CMV-associated TCR beta chains were found to appear HLA-restricted, with HLA associations seemingly driven largely by CMV exposure. In the study, some 160 TCR beta chains were listed as associated with cytomegalovirus. The earlier analysis of approximately 590 of the donors excluded over 15 rarely observed V segments, including chromosome 9 orphons, because counts were too low. Strong co-occurrence of HLA alleles, especially DR and DQ, made assigning TCR associations to individual alleles difficult. At a false discovery rate of 0.05, a later analysis linked around 15,000 TCR beta sequences to specific HLA alleles. Only TCR beta chains were sequenced in this cohort, and the absence of alpha or paired-chain data limited detectable features. Several of the top co-occurrence clusters appeared to be linked to parvovirus B19, influenza, CMV and Epstein-Barr virus, according to a later analysis. In vitro tests confirmed that a few of the cytomegalovirus-associated TCR beta chains recognize cytomegalovirus antigens. A later genetic analysis associated a missense DCLRE1C variant with V-gene and J-gene trimming of TCR beta chains, and an independent cohort replicated the association. It was suggested by the authors that the approach could potentially be generalized to other disease states and immunological phenotypes.

Looking up the germline V gene yields CDR1 KGHSH and CDR2 LQKENI. The CDR3 covers 15 residues, taking in both the cysteine and the phenylalanine. The only DNA kept is the CDR3, 45 bases in frame from the first base. Trimming removed 3 bases from V and 2 bases from J, leaving 12 bases between the germline ends. The cohort consisted of 670 or so healthy bone marrow donors. At the time of sampling, every cohort member was nominally healthy, though immune exposures that went unrecorded were likely present. The donor was CMV seropositive and was included in the group of 290 or so seropositive cohort members. A peripheral blood sample was provided by each donor, and peripheral blood mononuclear cells were used for TCR beta sequencing. Genomic DNA was extracted from the blood cell samples with the Qiagen DNeasy Blood Extraction Kit. Libraries were constructed by the immunoSEQ multiplex PCR assay. For the multiplex PCR, a mixture combining 60 forward primers for TCR Vbeta segments and 13 reverse primers for TCR Jbeta segments was used. A multiplex PCR assay on genomic DNA amplified the CDR3 region of rearranged TCR beta genes. Amplified TCR beta libraries were sequenced as 87-base-pair reads on the Illumina HiSeq System. Per the authors' processing: In a later analysis, around 80 million unique TCR beta chains were counted across the 690 or so repertoires, and approximately 9.9 million of these chains were shared by at least two donors. A nearest-neighbor algorithm error-corrected the raw reads and collapsed the reads into unique sequences, merging closely related sequences to remove PCR and sequencing errors. To assign V, D and J gene segments, CDR3 sequences were aligned to IMGT reference sequences. For a sequence to be retained, at least a six-nucleotide match to both a V gene segment and a J gene segment was required. A rearrangement counted as productive if the CDR3 had no stop codons and remained in frame with V and J, and every other rearrangement counted as non-productive. CDR3 was defined according to IMGT convention as the region running from the second conserved V-encoded cysteine to the conserved J-encoded phenylalanine. The earlier analysis of about 620 of the donors excluded sequences that lacked an unambiguous match to a single V gene segment. An earlier analysis of approximately 590 of the donors classified V segments as functional when productive rearrangements were above 56.7% and as segregating when the standard deviation between donors was above 5%. A statistical classification framework was built for diagnosing cytomegalovirus status from the catalog of TCR beta chain sequences. V and J gene assignment, in a later analysis, came from comparing TCR nucleotide sequences with IMGT/GENE-DB human TR gene sequences. A later analysis assigned CDR3 sequences and most-parsimonious VDJ recombination scenarios with the TCRdist pipeline. In a later analysis, each TCR beta chain was defined by its CDR3 amino acid sequence together with its V-gene family, and reads lacking a unique V-gene family were excluded. To address suspected cross-contamination and a sequencing artifact, a later analysis removed several hundred highly shared, low-generation-probability nucleotide sequences. A later analysis calculated a clonal expansion index for each public chain from normalized within-repertoire ranks of inferred template counts. In a later analysis, generation probabilities were computed with a VDJ recombination model fitted to out-of-frame rearrangements, and the resulting probabilities were checked against IGoR. In a later analysis, TCR-TCR, TCR-HLA and TCR-CMV co-occurrence was scored with hypergeometric tests, and a repertoire-size bias correction was applied to TCR pairs. False discovery rates were estimated in a later analysis by permuting HLA or CMV assignments 20 times. In a later analysis, co-occurring TCRs were grouped using DBSCAN, with TCRdist sequence similarity added in when clustering inside HLA-allele-positive subsets. Repertoires with fewer than 30,000 or more than 120,000 public chains, plus five repertoires with anomalous nucleotide sharing, were excluded from co-occurrence clustering. TCRdb took over this immuneACCESS table, retaining in-frame rearrangements with V and J assigned. Such tables are incomplete; in checked studies, under half of the missing clones stem from an unresolved V gene, and the remainder is unexplained. That table gives V, J and clone size, and the DNA gave D and trimming. The sample table records approximately 100,000 clones; around 72% of these occur just once. 11% to 15% of the sample is held by the ten biggest clonotypes.

With respect to this clone: The antigen it recognizes is unknown. No quality values exist for individual bases; no much larger clone is one base distant.

Recombination joined TRBV18 with TRBJ2-3; tentative D gene TRBD1, with 5 bases matching. The sample was PBMCs. The clonotype was recovered from a male donor in good health and CMV-seropositive. The CDR3 has the sequence CASSPQGTLTDTQYF. The base sequence is TGTGCCAGCTCACCCCAGGGAACACTCACAGATACGCAGTATTTT.